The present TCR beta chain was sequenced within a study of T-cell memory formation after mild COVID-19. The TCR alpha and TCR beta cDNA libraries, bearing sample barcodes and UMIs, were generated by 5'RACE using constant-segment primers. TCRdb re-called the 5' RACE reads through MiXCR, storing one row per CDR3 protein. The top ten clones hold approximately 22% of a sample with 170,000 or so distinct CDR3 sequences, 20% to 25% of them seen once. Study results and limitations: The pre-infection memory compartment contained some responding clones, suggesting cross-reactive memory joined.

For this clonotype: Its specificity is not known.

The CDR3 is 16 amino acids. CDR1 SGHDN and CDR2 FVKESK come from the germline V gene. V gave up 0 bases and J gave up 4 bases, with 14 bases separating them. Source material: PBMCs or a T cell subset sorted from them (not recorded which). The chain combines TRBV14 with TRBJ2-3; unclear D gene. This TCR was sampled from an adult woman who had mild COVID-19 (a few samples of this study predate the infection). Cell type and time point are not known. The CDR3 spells CASSQDRASGSDTQYF. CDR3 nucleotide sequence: TGTGCCAGCAGCCAAGATCGGGCCAGTGGGTCAGATACGCAGTATTTT.